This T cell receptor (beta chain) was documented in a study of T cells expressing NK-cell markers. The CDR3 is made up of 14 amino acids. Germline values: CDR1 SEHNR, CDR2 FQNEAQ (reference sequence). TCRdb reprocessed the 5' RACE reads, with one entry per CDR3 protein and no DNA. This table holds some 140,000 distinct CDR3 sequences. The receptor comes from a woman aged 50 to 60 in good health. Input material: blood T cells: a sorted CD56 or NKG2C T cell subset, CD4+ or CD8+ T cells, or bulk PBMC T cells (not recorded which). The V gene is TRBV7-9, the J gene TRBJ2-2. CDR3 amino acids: CASNTDPNTGELFF.